This T cell receptor (beta chain) was found in a study of cytomegalovirus exposure and HLA in healthy donors. The length of the CDR3 is 20 residues. Germline-derived CDR1 and CDR2 are LGHNT and FRNRAP. With 1 base clipped from V and 1 base from J, the junction kept 11 bases outside the gene matches. Note on this clone: The antigen is undetermined.

PCR employed 60 Vbeta and 13 Jbeta primers. In the original processing: Approximately 72 million unique TCR beta chains, roughly 11 million of them shared, were counted by a later analysis. Profiling relied on immunoSEQ multiplex PCR, and the TCRdb table lists in-frame clones only, not all of them. Clone size and V and J calls were adopted from that table, with D and trimming inferred from the DNA. The repertoire includes 280,000 or so clones, around nine tenths of them detected once, and about 2% sits in the top ten. Notes on the study in general: No immune exposure information besides CMV serostatus was available. A cluster of highly shared sequence variants was likely a sequencing artifact. According to an earlier analysis, most TCR beta V segments yielded productive rearrangements about 87% or about 30% of the time.

This chain connects TRBV12-5 to TRBJ2-1; TRBD2 matches at 12 bases. The clonotype was recovered from a woman between 18 and 29 years old in good health and CMV-seronegative. Sequenced material: PBMCs. Here the CDR3 reads CASGLATLAGGPGSYNEQFF. CDR3 bases: TGTGCTAGTGGTTTGGCTACCCTAGCGGGGGGGCCAGGGTCCTACAATGAGCAGTTCTTC. Full variable domain (remainder filled in from reference TRBV12-5 and TRBJ2-1): DARVTQTPRHKVTEMGQEVTMRCQPILGHNTVFWYRQTMMQGLELLAYFRNRAPLDDSGMPKDRFSAEMPDATLATLKIQPSEPRDSAVYFCASGLATLAGGPGSYNEQFFGPGTRLTVL.